These T cell receptor beta chains were read from a single sample in a study of cytomegalovirus exposure and HLA in healthy donors. The repertoire was sequenced with immunoSEQ multiplex PCR; TCRdb's copy has only in-frame clones and lacks some. The sample shows around 110,000 clones, about 59% of them seen only once. Sequencing was done on a sample of PBMCs. The receptors here all came from a middle-aged woman in good health and CMV-seropositive. CDR3s include the opening cysteine and the closing phenylalanine or tryptophan. A D gene is named only where the DNA matches it firmly. The size field is filled for only some rows; it gives once, few, many or a size class.

CDR3 | DNA | size | J | D | V
CASSGGRGDIQYF | TGTGCCAGTAGTGGGGGCCGAGGGGACATTCAGTACTTC | NA | TRBJ2-4 | NA | TRBV19
CASSLQGSNGYTF | TGTGCCAGCAGTCTACAGGGCTCGAACGGCTACACCTTC | NA | TRBJ1-2 | NA | TRBV28
CASSLVGQGRNEQYF | TGTGCCAGCAGCTTGGTCGGTCAGGGTAGGAACGAGCAGTACTTC | once | TRBJ2-7 | NA | TRBV5-4
CASKDIFEAFF | TGTGCCAGCAAGGACATTTTTGAAGCTTTCTTT | NA | TRBJ1-1 | NA | TRBV25-1
CASSGTGATNEKLFF | TGTGCCAGCAGCGGGACAGGAGCAACTAATGAAAAACTGTTTTTT | few | TRBJ1-4 | TRBD1 | TRBV9
CASSVGGTGRGYTF | TGTGCCAGCAGTGTGGGAGGGACAGGGCGAGGCTACACCTTC | NA | TRBJ1-2 | TRBD1 | TRBV2
CASTPAGRSYNEQFF | TGTGCCAGTACCCCGGCGGGCCGCTCCTACAATGAGCAGTTCTTC | few | TRBJ2-1 | NA | TRBV19
CASSDSGSGIYNNEQFF | TGTGCCAGCAGTGATTCGGGGAGCGGGATCTACAACAATGAGCAGTTCTTC | NA | TRBJ2-1 | TRBD2 | TRBV25-1
CASSRGDRYTGELFF | TGTGCCAGCAGCCGCGGGGACAGATACACCGGGGAGCTGTTTTTT | NA | TRBJ2-2 | NA | TRBV7-2
CASSSPPGGNTDTQYF | TGTGCCAGCAGCTCCCCCCCAGGGGGTAACACAGATACGCAGTATTTT | NA | TRBJ2-3 | TRBD1 | TRBV7-6
CASSLARGENGYTF | TGTGCCAGCAGCTTGGCCAGGGGAGAGAATGGCTACACCTTC | NA | TRBJ1-2 | NA | TRBV5-4
CASSPTVTGELFF | TGTGCCAGCAGCCCCACAGTTACCGGGGAGCTGTTTTTT | NA | TRBJ2-2 | NA | TRBV7-9
CASSYSSGRSYEQYF | TGTGCCAGCAGTTACTCTTCCGGGAGATCCTACGAGCAGTACTTC | once | TRBJ2-7 | NA | TRBV6-6
CASSYSTSGRYNEQFF | TGTGCCAGCAGTTACTCTACTAGCGGGAGGTACAATGAGCAGTTCTTC | NA | TRBJ2-1 | TRBD2 | TRBV6-6
CASSHMGQGTRGGYEQYF | TGCGCCAGCAGCCACATGGGACAGGGGACAAGAGGCGGCTACGAGCAGTACTTC | NA | TRBJ2-7 | TRBD1 | TRBV4-1
CASSASGSGRGTQYF | TGTGCCAGCAGCGCCTCGGGCAGCGGGAGGGGTACGCAGTATTTT | NA | TRBJ2-3 | TRBD2 | TRBV9
CASSQEVLAVTGELFF | TGTGCCAGCAGCCAAGAAGTCCTAGCGGTCACCGGGGAGCTGTTTTTT | NA | TRBJ2-2 | TRBD2 | TRBV14
CASSKLLRDRVYGYTF | TGTGCCAGCAGCAAATTATTGCGGGACAGGGTGTATGGCTACACCTTC | NA | TRBJ1-2 | NA | TRBV21-1
CASSLANRLTYEQYF | TGTGCCAGCAGTTTAGCCAACAGGTTAACCTACGAGCAGTACTTC | few | TRBJ2-7 | NA | TRBV28
CASSLDRDEETQYF | TGCGCCAGCAGCCTCGACAGGGACGAAGAGACCCAGTACTTC | few | TRBJ2-5 | TRBD1 | TRBV4-3
CSVESAEVAFF | TGCAGCGTTGAGTCGGCTGAGGTGGCTTTCTTT | NA | TRBJ1-1 | NA | TRBV29-1
CASSHITQAYFGTQYF | TGTGCCAGCAGCCACATAACGCAGGCTTATTTTGGTACGCAGTATTTT | once | TRBJ2-3 | NA | TRBV14
CASSLGREGTEAFF | TGTGCCAGCAGTTTAGGCAGGGAGGGGACTGAAGCTTTCTTT | NA | TRBJ1-1 | NA | TRBV28
CASSIAQKNIQYF | TGCGCCAGCAGCATTGCTCAGAAAAACATTCAGTACTTC | NA | TRBJ2-4 | NA | TRBV5-1
CASSVGAETNYEQYF | TGTGCCAGCAGTGTTGGGGCGGAAACAAACTACGAGCAGTACTTC | NA | TRBJ2-7 | NA | TRBV6-1
CASSLAANTEAFF | TGTGCCAGCAGCCTAGCGGCTAACACTGAAGCTTTCTTT | few | TRBJ1-1 | NA | TRBV7-6
CASSQQGEGAGELFF | TGTGCCAGCAGCCAACAGGGGGAGGGGGCCGGGGAGCTGTTTTTT | few | TRBJ2-2 | NA | TRBV11-3
CASSLGASSYNSPLHF | TGTGCCAGCAGCTTGGGGGCGAGCTCCTATAATTCACCCCTCCACTTT | NA | TRBJ1-6 | NA | TRBV5-6
CASSQVATGGNNEQFF | TGCGCCAGCAGCCAAGTTGCTACAGGGGGAAACAATGAGCAGTTCTTC | NA | TRBJ2-1 | TRBD1 | TRBV4-3
CAWSQGSNQPQHF | TGTGCCTGGTCTCAGGGGTCCAATCAGCCCCAGCATTTT | NA | TRBJ1-5 | NA | TRBV30
CASSPTGQVNTGELFF | TGTGCCAGCAGCCCAACCGGACAGGTGAACACCGGGGAGCTGTTTTTT | NA | TRBJ2-2 | TRBD1 | TRBV9
CASSVASGSYEQYF | TGTGCCAGCAGCGTAGCTTCCGGGAGCTACGAGCAGTACTTC | few | TRBJ2-7 | NA | TRBV9
CASRIQGTGNTIYF | TGTGCCAGCAGGATACAGGGGACTGGAAACACCATATATTTT | NA | TRBJ1-3 | TRBD1 | TRBV6-5
CASSFYHEQFF | TGTGCCAGCAGTTTCTACCATGAGCAGTTCTTC | NA | TRBJ2-1 | NA | TRBV6-5
CASSSEFPYSPLHF | TGTGCCAGCAGTTCGGAGTTCCCTTATTCACCCCTCCACTTT | NA | TRBJ1-6 | NA | TRBV6-6
CASSYPLAQPQHF | TGTGCCAGCAGTTACCCTTTGGCTCAGCCCCAGCATTTT | NA | TRBJ1-5 | NA | TRBV28
CASSLSGSGNTIYF | TGCGCCAGCAGCTTGTCGGGGTCTGGAAACACCATATATTTT | NA | TRBJ1-3 | NA | TRBV5-1
CASSQAGQGVETQYF | TGTGCCAGCAGCCAAGCGGGACAGGGGGTCGAGACCCAGTACTTC | NA | TRBJ2-5 | TRBD1 | TRBV14
CASTQGAGGYTF | TGTGCCAGCACCCAGGGGGCGGGAGGCTACACCTTC | NA | TRBJ1-2 | TRBD1 | TRBV9
CSVVFGDTYEQYF | TGCAGCGTTGTTTTCGGGGATACCTACGAGCAGTACTTC | NA | TRBJ2-7 | NA | TRBV29-1
CASSLSSEGTDTQYF | TGTGCCAGCAGCCTCTCGAGCGAGGGCACAGATACGCAGTATTTT | NA | TRBJ2-3 | NA | TRBV7-3
CASSGLATETQYF | TGTGCCAGCAGTGGACTAGCGACGGAGACCCAGTACTTC | once | TRBJ2-5 | TRBD2 | TRBV11-2
CASSGRPGQGPTNYGYTF | TGTGCCAGCAGCGGACGACCGGGACAGGGACCTACTAACTATGGCTACACCTTC | NA | TRBJ1-2 | TRBD1 | TRBV5-8
CASSLGRGSGRGSYNEQFF | TGTGCTAGCAGCTTAGGGCGAGGTAGCGGGAGGGGCTCCTACAATGAGCAGTTCTTC | NA | TRBJ2-1 | TRBD2 | TRBV7-7